The rows below give T cell receptor beta chains drawn from one sample of a study of shared clonotypes between healthy human individuals. Produced via immunoSEQ multiplex PCR; TCRdb's table is partial and in-frame only. This sample yields a few million clones, of which around 90% are seen a single time; around 0.14% belongs to the top ten. Sample: naive CD4+ T cells sorted from blood. The receptors here all came from a man aged 18 to 30 in good health. CDR3s include the opening cysteine and the closing phenylalanine or tryptophan. D genes are given only for firm matches. Some rows mark clone size as missing; the rest say once, few, many or name a class of expanded clone.

TRBJ1-3 NA TRBV5-5 TRBD1 CASSLGTGLVNTIYF TGTGCCAGCAGCCTGGGGACAGGGCTAGTCAACACCATATATTTT
TRBJ2-2 NA TRBV30 NA CAWSFGSGELFF TGTGCCTGGAGTTTTGGATCCGGGGAGCTGTTTTTT
TRBJ2-1 NA TRBV4-1 NA CASSQEEGYNEQFF TGCGCCAGCAGCCAAGAAGAAGGATACAATGAGCAGTTCTTC
TRBJ2-5 once TRBV10-2 TRBD2 CASSKMGGKIQETQYF TGCGCCAGCAGTAAAATGGGGGGGAAAATCCAAGAGACCCAGTACTTC
TRBJ1-4 NA TRBV5-1 NA CASSFEATNEKLFF TGCGCCAGCAGCTTTGAGGCAACTAATGAAAAACTGTTTTTT
TRBJ2-4 NA TRBV6-1 TRBD1 CASSGDSLAKNIQYF TGTGCCAGCAGTGGGGACAGCCTAGCCAAAAACATTCAGTACTTC
TRBJ1-1 NA TRBV30 NA CAWSTTLRDTEAFF TGTGCCTGGAGCACCACACTCCGGGACACTGAAGCTTTCTTT
TRBJ2-5 NA TRBV5-6 TRBD2 CASSTGLGVETQYF TGTGCCAGCAGCACAGGACTAGGTGTAGAGACCCAGTACTTC
TRBJ2-5 NA TRBV27 TRBD1 CASSYRGETQYF TGTGCCAGCAGTTACAGGGGTGAGACCCAGTACTTC
TRBJ2-7 NA TRBV27 NA CASSFLTSNEQYF TGTGCCAGCAGTTTCCTGACTAGTAACGAGCAGTACTTC
TRBJ2-2 NA TRBV4-2 NA CASSQGGANTGELFF TGTGCCAGCAGCCAAGGCGGGGCGAACACCGGGGAGCTGTTTTTT
TRBJ1-3 NA TRBV18 TRBD1 CASSPGQFSGNTIYF TGTGCCAGCTCACCGGGACAGTTCTCGGGAAACACCATATATTTT
TRBJ2-7 NA TRBV9 TRBD1 CASSPRPGTGFEQYF TGTGCCAGCAGCCCGCGTCCCGGGACAGGGTTCGAGCAGTACTTC
TRBJ1-6 NA TRBV6-5 NA CASSYARDNSPLHF TGTGCCAGCAGTTACGCGAGAGATAATTCACCCCTCCACTTT
TRBJ1-5 NA TRBV27 NA CASSLLGGGGNQPQHF TGTGCCAGCAGCCTTCTCGGGGGCGGCGGCAATCAGCCCCAGCATTTT
TRBJ1-3 NA TRBV30 NA CAWTTENYSGNTIYF TGTGCCTGGACCACAGAAAACTACTCTGGAAACACCATATATTTT
TRBJ1-2 NA TRBV27 NA CASSNGGRGIDYGYTF TGTGCCAGCAGTAACGGAGGGCGGGGAATCGACTATGGCTACACCTTC
TRBJ1-5 once TRBV4-1 NA CASSQDGTRNQPQHF TGCGCCAGCAGCCAAGATGGGACGCGAAATCAGCCCCAGCATTTT
TRBJ1-2 NA TRBV5-4 NA CASSLQAGNYGYTF TGTGCCAGCAGCTTGCAGGCAGGGAACTATGGCTACACCTTC
TRBJ2-1 NA TRBV29-1 NA CSVEGTYEQFF TGCAGCGTTGAAGGGACTTATGAGCAGTTCTTC
TRBJ2-7 NA TRBV30 NA CAWSVGAGRLEQYF TGTGCCTGGAGTGTAGGGGCAGGGAGATTGGAGCAGTACTTC
TRBJ1-6 few TRBV6-5 NA CASSYSTGVNSPLHF TGTGCCAGCAGTTACTCGACAGGAGTTAATTCACCCCTCCACTTT
TRBJ1-5 NA TRBV6-4 NA CASSEDSARCDDYSQPQHF TGTGCCAGCAGTGAAGATAGTGCAAGATGCGACGATTACAGTCAGCCCCAGCATTTT
TRBJ1-5 NA TRBV18 NA CASSPLEGTQPQHF TGTGCCAGCTCACCCCTCGAGGGGACTCAGCCCCAGCATTTT
TRBJ1-3 NA TRBV9 TRBD1 CASSQGANLGNTIYF TGTGCCAGCTCACAGGGGGCAAACTTAGGAAACACCATATATTTT
TRBJ2-6 NA TRBV5-6 TRBD2 CASSFTALAGVSGANVLTF TGTGCCAGCAGCTTTACGGCACTAGCGGGAGTCTCTGGGGCCAACGTCCTGACTTTC
TRBJ2-5 NA TRBV6-1 NA CASSRDQETQYF TGTGCCAGCAGTAGGGACCAAGAGACCCAGTACTTC
TRBJ1-2 NA TRBV19 NA CASSTGVGSYGYTF TGTGCCAGTAGTACTGGCGTAGGGTCCTATGGCTACACCTTC
TRBJ1-4 NA TRBV6-5 NA CASSYGAGSGKLFF TGTGCCAGCAGTTACGGCGCCGGGAGTGGAAAACTGTTTTTT
TRBJ2-7 NA TRBV5-1 TRBD2 CASSLPRREGRVNEQYF TGCGCCAGCAGCTTGCCACGGCGGGAGGGCAGGGTCAACGAGCAGTACTTC
TRBJ2-1 NA TRBV11-2 NA CASSLSPGDYNEQFF TGTGCCAGCAGCTTATCACCGGGGGACTACAATGAGCAGTTCTTC
TRBJ2-2 NA TRBV4-1 NA CASSHLSPGELFF TGCGCCAGCAGCCATCTGTCGCCCGGGGAGCTGTTTTTT